This T cell receptor (beta chain) derives from a study of regulatory T cells in long-lasting Graves disease. Findings of the study overall: Since the sample size was small, accuracy may have been reduced. Peripheral blood, not thyroid tissue, was the sole material studied.

Turning to this clonotype: Its antigen is currently unknown.

Building the TCR beta libraries relied on iRepertoire HTBI primers, and CDR3 regions underwent Arm-PCR. TCRdb reprocessed the multiplex PCR reads via MiXCR and lists one record per CDR3 protein. The sample yields roughly 700,000 distinct CDR3 sequences, approximately 29% seen once. The time point was: persistent/refractory GD, antithyroid drugs over 5 years with positive TRAb. Extracted RNA from PBMCs served as the source of the TCR library. Collection of peripheral blood (nine milliliters) was done using EDTA tubes. Specimen: peripheral blood mononuclear cells (PBMCs), collected when the disease was refractory, from a patient treated with antithyroid drugs. The origin of this receptor is a female donor with Graves disease.

The CDR3 sequence is CSARDVGSGPYEQYF. CDR3 in DNA: TGCAGTGCTAGGGATGTGGGGTCGGGACCCTACGAGCAGTACTTC. This chain connects TRBV20-1 to TRBJ2-7; perhaps D is TRBD1 or TRBD2 (5 bases each). CDR1 is DFQATT, CDR2 SNEGSKA, per germline (reference sequence). The CDR3 is made up of 15 amino acids. Trimming took off 3 bases at V and 2 bases at J, with 17 bases between the two ends.